The sequence of this T cell receptor (beta chain) was determined in a study of T-cell reconstitution after alpha-beta-depleted transplantation in children. Findings of the study overall: Surviving recipient T cells and thymic progenitors underlay high day-60 TCRbeta diversity in some patients.

Preparing the TCRbeta library involved the use of unique molecular identifiers. TCRdb used MiXCR to reprocess the PCR reads, holding one entry per CDR3 protein. Seen here are 530,000 or so distinct CDR3 sequences, 25% to 30% observed once, and the top ten hold about 35%. As regards this clonotype: The antigen remains unidentified.

The TCR was taken from a boy under three years old with Wiskott-Aldrich syndrome, due to receive a stem cell transplant. This specimen was PBMCs, taken before TCRalphabeta/CD19-depleted stem cell transplant.

In DNA, the CDR3 is TGCAGTGCTAGGGACTGGGGGCTAGCAGATACGCAGTATTTT. This encodes CSARDWGLADTQYF. The chain recombines TRBV20-1 with TRBJ2-3, with TRBD1 as a possible D gene (6 bases). Between the trimmed V and J ends, which lost 3 bases and 4 bases, there was a span of 14 bases. This CDR3 spans 14 amino acids. The germline V gene has CDR1 DFQATT and CDR2 SNEGSKA (reference sequence).